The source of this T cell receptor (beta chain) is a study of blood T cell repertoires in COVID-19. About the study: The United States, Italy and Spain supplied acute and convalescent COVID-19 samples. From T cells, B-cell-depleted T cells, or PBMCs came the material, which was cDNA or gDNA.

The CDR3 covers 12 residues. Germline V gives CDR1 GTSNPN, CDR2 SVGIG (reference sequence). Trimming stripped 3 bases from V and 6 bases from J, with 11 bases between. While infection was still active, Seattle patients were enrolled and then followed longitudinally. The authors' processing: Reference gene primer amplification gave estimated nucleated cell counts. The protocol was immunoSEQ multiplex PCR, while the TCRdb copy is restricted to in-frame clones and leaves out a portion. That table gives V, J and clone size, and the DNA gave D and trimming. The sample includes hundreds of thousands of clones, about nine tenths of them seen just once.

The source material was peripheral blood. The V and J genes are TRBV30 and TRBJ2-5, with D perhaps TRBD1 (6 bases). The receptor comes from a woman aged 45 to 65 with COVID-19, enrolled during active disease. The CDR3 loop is CAWSPDRKTQYF. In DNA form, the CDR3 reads TGTGCCTGGAGCCCGGACAGAAAGACCCAGTACTTC.